The 12 T cell receptor beta chains below come from one sample, sequenced in a study of shared clonotypes between healthy human individuals. The naive CD8 subset, CD45RO-negative cells positively selected for CCR7, excluded terminally differentiated effector memory CD45RA+ cells. Data came from immunoSEQ multiplex PCR; TCRdb stores just in-frame clones and leaves some out. Found here are roughly 2.1 million clones, roughly 91% of them singletons; the top ten hold around 1.7%. The sequenced sample consisted of naive CD8+ T cells from PBMCs. These receptors all stem from a young man in good health. Some clones in this sample may be carry-over from other donors' samples.

CDR3 sequence reads: CATRDGRNTGELFF. Written as DNA, the CDR3 is TGTGCCACGAGGGACGGGAGGAACACCGGGGAGCTGTTTTTT. The chain is built from TRBV6-5 and TRBJ2-2; D may be TRBD2 (6 bases). Germline loops: CDR1 MNHEY, CDR2 SVGAGI. Trimming removed 10 bases from V and 1 base from J, with 13 bases in between. The CDR3 contains 14 residues.

The chain combines TRBV7-9 with TRBJ1-3; TRBD1 matches 9 bases. The J segment lost 1 base and the V segment lost 3 bases, leaving 4 bases of the junction unmatched. Germline CDR1 reads SEHNR; CDR2 reads FQNEAQ (reference sequence). The CDR3 runs 16 residues. The DNA of the CDR3 is TGTGCCAGCAGCTTTACAGGGGGCGCTTCTGGAAACACCATATATTTT. As protein: CASSFTGGASGNTIYF.

Remarks on this clone: The identical CDR3 is also encoded by other nucleotide sequences in the sample. V gene TRBV9 combines with J gene TRBJ2-3, with 7 bases fitting TRBD2. This CDR3 region has 16 residues. The germline gives CDR1 SGDLS, CDR2 YYNGEE. J was trimmed by 1 base and V by 0 bases; bases with no gene match: 5. CDR3 sequence: CASSVVPSGRTDTQYF. The DNA of the CDR3 is TGTGCCAGCAGCGTAGTCCCTAGCGGACGCACAGATACGCAGTATTTT.

The V call is TRBV27, the J call TRBJ1-5; no firm D call. Germline loops: CDR1 MNHEY, CDR2 SMNVEV (reference sequence). V was cut by 6 bases and J by 2 bases, with 8 bases left in between. The CDR3 is 13 residues long. The CDR3 sequence: CASREYGNQPQHF. CDR3 nucleotides: TGTGCCAGCAGGGAATACGGCAATCAGCCCCAGCATTTT.

The chain combines TRBV15 with TRBJ1-2; D is undetermined. The CDR3 is 15 residues long. Germline V CDR1 and CDR2: LNHNV, YYDKDF (reference sequence). Trimming stripped 0 bases from V and 6 bases from J, with 14 bases between. The CDR3 coding sequence is TGTGCCACCAGCAGAGATCTGGAAGGGTATAATGGCTACACCTTC. Translation: CATSRDLEGYNGYTF.

As concerns this clone: This is likely a read error, given that the CDR3 carries no conserved phenylalanine or tryptophan at its end. The limits of the CDR3 on the DNA are not certain, so only TCRdb's listed CDR3 is given. V usage is TRBV11-2 and J usage is TRBJ1-2; the D call TRBD1 from the table was never checked on the DNA. The CDR3 length is 13 residues, termini included. Germline V lookup: CDR1 SGHAT, CDR2 FQNNGV. The CDR3 region is CASSLGQLRPPNI.

The chain couples TRBV7-9 to TRBJ2-7, with 7 bases matching TRBD1. The junction had 6 bases not matched to a gene; V was cut back by 7 bases and J by 0 bases. Germline V gene lookup returns CDR1 SEHNR and CDR2 FQNEAQ (reference sequence). The CDR3 is 14 residues long. The CDR3 loop reads CASTTGTVSYEQYF. The CDR3 DNA is TGTGCCAGCACCACCGGGACAGTCTCCTACGAGCAGTACTTC.

The rearrangement joins TRBV28 to TRBJ2-7, with 12 positions matching TRBD2. The V and J ends lost 4 bases and 4 bases, in that order; junction bases with no gene match: 11. The CDR3 extends over 17 amino acids. From germline, CDR1 is MDHEN and CDR2 SYDVKM. The CDR3 coding sequence is TGTGCCAGCAGTTCCGGGACTAGCGGGTCCCCGTGGTACGAGCAGTACTTC. Amino acid sequence: CASSSGTSGSPWYEQYF. Filled out from reference TRBV28 and TRBJ2-7, the complete variable domain reads DVKVTQSSRYLVKRTGEKVFLECVQDMDHENMFWYRQDPGLGLRLIYFSYDVKMKEKGDIPEGYSVSREKKERFSLILESASTNQTSMYLCASSSGTSGSPWYEQYFGPGTRLTVT.

Comment on this clone: Different DNA sequences within this sample yield the same CDR3. The gene calls are TRBV27 and TRBJ2-5; D is unresolved. This CDR3 region has 11 residues. Per germline, CDR1 MNHEY and CDR2 SMNVEV (reference sequence). Trimming removed 5 bases at V and 7 bases at J, with 8 bases between. CDR3 loop: CASSPGGTQYF. CDR3 DNA: TGTGCCAGCAGTCCCGGCGGGACCCAGTACTTC.

With regard to this clone: This CDR3 is also generated by other DNA sequences in the sample. The V call is TRBV19, the J call TRBJ2-7; no clear D. This CDR3 spans 14 amino acids. CDR1 and CDR2 from the germline V gene are LNHDA and SQIVND (reference sequence). Trimming took 1 base from V and 0 from J, leaving 7 bases between them. The CDR3, as DNA: TGTGCCAGTAGTATAGTGGCCCACTCCTACGAGCAGTACTTC. Translating gives CASSIVAHSYEQYF.

The CDR3 DNA reads TGTGCCATCATGAGGGAGAACACTGAAGCTTTCTTT. Residues: CAIMRENTEAFF. This sequence joins TRBV10-3 and TRBJ1-1, with D unresolved. V dropped 7 bases and J dropped 1 base, with 7 bases sitting between them. The CDR3 consists of 12 residues. Per the germline V gene, CDR1 is ENHRY and CDR2 is SYGVKD.

The rearrangement joins TRBV11-2 to TRBJ2-1; the D is unclear. The CDR3 totals 14 residues. Trimming took off 6 bases at V and 5 bases at J, with 14 bases between the two ends. CDR1 and CDR2 from the germline V gene are SGHAT and FQNNGV. Written as DNA, the CDR3 is TGTGCCAGCAGTCCGCCTTGGACGGACAATGAGCAGTTCTTC. Translation: CASSPPWTDNEQFF. Full variable domain (missing parts from reference TRBV11-2 and TRBJ2-1): EAGVAQSPRYKIIEKRQSVAFWCNPISGHATLYWYQQILGQGPKLLIQFQNNGVVDDSQLPKDRFSAERLKGVDSTLKIQPAKLEDSAVYLCASSPPWTDNEQFFGPGTRLTVL.